The sequence of this T cell receptor beta chain was determined in a study of cytomegalovirus exposure and HLA in healthy donors. Study overall: Some 85 million unique TCRs, all from HLA-typed donors, were included in an early release of the data. Findings and caveats of the study: TCR association rates varied by HLA locus in a later analysis, with DRB1 highest and HLA-C lowest. A later analysis reportedly found fewer N-insertions in an Asian-associated ancestry cluster than the roughly 670-donor mean.

PCR involved 60 Vbeta and 13 Jbeta primers. Sequencing used immunoSEQ multiplex PCR; TCRdb keeps in-frame clones, though not all of them. This table holds 300,000 or so clones, almost 85% found once. As for this clone: The antigen remains unidentified.

The donors, nominally healthy at sampling, likely had unrecorded immune exposures. Trimming cost V 3 bases and J 5 bases; bases outside gene matches: 8. Germline-derived CDR1 and CDR2 are GTSNPN and SVGIG (reference sequence). The CDR3 contains 14 residues. Sequencing was carried out using PBMCs. V gene TRBV30 combines with J gene TRBJ2-3; 7 bases map to TRBD1. This TCR derives from a woman aged 40 to 50 in good health and CMV-seropositive. The CDR3 DNA sequence: TGTGCCTGGAGCCGGGACAGCTCCTTAGATACGCAGTATTTT. It translates to CAWSRDSSLDTQYF.